Listed below are T cell receptor beta chains from one sample, sequenced in a study of breast tumors, draining lymph nodes, adjacent tissues. TCRdb itself ran the multiplex PCR reads through MiXCR, one entry per CDR3 protein. This sample has 150,000 to 200,000 distinct CDR3 sequences; approximately 33% occur once, and the top ten carry over 4%. Source material: axillary lymph node tissue. The origin of the receptors is a female donor with breast cancer. Some clones in this sample may be carry-over from other donors' samples. Both conserved end residues are part of each CDR3. A D gene is named only where the DNA matches it firmly. Size is omitted from some rows. Given values are once, few, many or a class for expanded clones.

TRBJ1-2 TRBV5-1 many 15 NA CASSFVSGQGSGYTF TGCGCCAGCAGCTTCGTCTCCGGGCAGGGGAGTGGCTACACCTTC
TRBJ2-7 TRBV7-3 many 14 NA CASSLNPGPYEQYF TGTGCCAGCAGCTTAAACCCAGGCCCCTACGAGCAGTACTTC
TRBJ1-6 TRBV2 many 14 NA CASTTRASNSPLHF TGTGCCAGCACTACCCGGGCTTCAAATTCACCCCTCCACTTT
TRBJ2-7 TRBV30 many 11 NA CAWSKSYEQYF TGTGCCTGGAGTAAATCCTACGAGCAGTACTTC
TRBJ2-2 TRBV20-1 many 15 NA CSARDGGRVTGELFF TGCAGTGCTAGAGACGGGGGGCGTGTCACCGGGGAGCTGTTTTTT
TRBJ1-1 TRBV18 few 15 NA CASSPGVGMNTEAFF TGTGCCAGCTCACCGGGGGTAGGTATGAACACTGAAGCTTTCTTT
TRBJ2-7 TRBV4-1 many 16 NA CASSQDYGGISYEQYF TGCGCCAGCAGCCAAGACTATGGGGGGATATCCTACGAGCAGTACTTC
TRBJ2-5 TRBV12-3/TRBV12-4 many 12 NA CASGRDQENQYF TGTGCCAGCGGCAGGGATCAAGAGAACCAGTACTTC
TRBJ1-6 TRBV19 many 14 NA CASSLGAEGSPLHF TGTGCCAGTAGTCTAGGGGCGGAAGGATCACCCCTCCACTTT
TRBJ2-7 TRBV6-2/TRBV6-3 few 15 NA CASSHGQGNTYEQYF TGTGCCAGCAGTCACGGGCAGGGAAACACCTACGAGCAGTACTTC
TRBJ2-5 TRBV20-1 NA 15 TRBD1 CSARGRKGEQETQYF TGCAGTGCAAGGGGGCGTAAGGGAGAACAAGAGACCCAGTACTTC
TRBJ2-7 TRBV27 many 13 NA CASQGHNSYEQYF TGTGCCAGCCAGGGGCACAACTCCTACGAGCAGTACTTC
TRBJ2-6 TRBV20-1 many 16 NA CSARDTGASGANVLTF TGCAGTGCTAGAGACACAGGCGCCTCTGGGGCCAACGTCCTGACTTTC
TRBJ2-1 TRBV20-1 many 15 TRBD2 CSARGRGLYYNEQFF TGCAGTGCTAGAGGCCGGGGACTATATTACAATGAGCAGTTCTTC
TRBJ1-4 TRBV20-1 many 14 NA CSALYRATNEKLFF TGCAGTGCTCTATATAGAGCAACTAATGAAAAACTGTTTTTT
TRBJ1-2 TRBV30 few 13 TRBD1 CAWSETGVYGYTF TGTGCCTGGAGTGAGACAGGGGTCTATGGCTACACCTTC
TRBJ2-3 TRBV5-1 many 17 TRBD2 CASRAGLASSSTDTQYF TGCGCCAGCAGGGCGGGACTAGCCTCCTCTAGCACAGATACGCAGTATTTT
TRBJ2-7 TRBV5-6 many 14 NA CASSLLAGFDEQYF TGTGCCAGCAGCTTGCTAGCAGGGTTCGACGAGCAGTACTTC
TRBJ2-5 TRBV7-9 once 13 NA CVSTLDQAETQYF TGTGTCAGCACCCTCGACCAGGCGGAGACCCAGTACTTC
TRBJ2-3 TRBV10-2 many 17 TRBD2 CASSDFSGRASTDTQYF TGCGCCAGCAGTGATTTTAGCGGGAGGGCTAGCACAGATACGCAGTATTTT
TRBJ2-1 TRBV7-9 NA 15 NA CASSSGTHRTDTQFF TGTGCCAGCAGCTCCGGGACCCACCGCACAGATACGCAGTTCTTC
TRBJ1-3 TRBV7-9 many 15 NA CASSLNVRSGNTIYF TGTGCCAGCAGCTTAAACGTGAGATCTGGAAACACCATATATTTT
TRBJ2-7 TRBV5-1 many 14 TRBD2 CASSTSGRFYEQYF TGCGCCAGCTCGACTAGCGGGAGGTTCTACGAGCAGTACTTC
TRBJ2-3 TRBV10-3 many 16 NA CAISGTTGLVTDTQYF TGTGCCATCAGTGGGACAACAGGATTAGTCACAGATACGCAGTATTTT
TRBJ1-2 TRBV2 NA 11 TRBD1 CASTQGAGYTF TGTGCCAGCACACAGGGGGCAGGCTACACCTTC
TRBJ1-2 TRBV2 NA 15 NA CASSEEIIGYYGYAF TGTGCCAGCAGCGAAGAAATCATAGGGTACTATGGCTACGCCTTC
TRBJ2-3 TRBV12-3/TRBV12-4 many 15 NA CASSMDPQGTDTQYF TGTGCCAGCAGCATGGACCCCCAAGGGACAGATACGCAGTATTTT
TRBJ2-2 TRBV6-5 NA 15 NA CASSLLEGVTGELFF TGTGCCAGCAGCCTACTAGAGGGGGTCACCGGGGAGCTGTTTTTT
TRBJ2-1 TRBV28 NA 19 TRBD2 CASSNPPGTSGESYNEQFF TGTGCCAGCAGCAATCCACCCGGGACTAGCGGGGAATCCTACAATGAGCAGTTCTTC
TRBJ1-6 TRBV3-1 many 16 TRBD1 CASSQDRGSYNSPLHF TGTGCCAGCAGCCAGGACAGGGGCTCCTATAATTCACCCCTCCACTTT
TRBJ2-1 TRBV9 many 16 TRBD2 CASSVTWTSGYNEQFF TGTGCCAGCAGCGTAACGTGGACTAGCGGCTACAATGAGCAGTTCTTC
TRBJ2-1 TRBV5-6 NA 18 NA CASSLDLSYWVTYNEQFF TGTGCCAGCAGCCTGGATCTTTCTTACTGGGTTACCTACAATGAGCAGTTCTTC
TRBJ2-1 TRBV5-1 many 15 NA CASSFDRSAHNEQFF TGCGCCAGCAGCTTCGACAGGTCCGCGCACAATGAGCAGTTCTTC
TRBJ2-5 TRBV3-1 few 15 TRBD1 CASSQLGQGIETQYF TGTGCCAGCAGCCAACTGGGACAGGGTATTGAGACCCAGTACTTC
TRBJ2-6 TRBV5-6 many 18 NA CASSLEGVGTSGANVLTF TGTGCCAGCAGCTTGGAGGGGGTCGGAACCTCTGGGGCCAACGTCCTGACTTTC
TRBJ1-5 TRBV10-3 many 16 NA CAISEGSRTYNQPQHF TGTGCCATCAGTGAAGGTAGCAGGACATACAATCAGCCCCAGCATTTT
TRBJ1-2 TRBV7-8 many 16 TRBD1 CASSSSRTGGADGYTF TGTGCCAGCAGCTCCTCCCGGACAGGGGGCGCCGATGGCTACACCTTC
TRBJ2-7 TRBV28 once 14 NA CASRQTGYHYEQCF TGTGCCAGCAGGCAAACAGGGTACCATTACGAGCAGTGCTTC
TRBJ2-1 TRBV12-3/TRBV12-4 many 13 TRBD1 CASSTRQGNEQFF TGTGCCAGCAGCACTCGACAGGGCAATGAGCAGTTCTTC
TRBJ2-2 TRBV4-3 many 17 NA CASSQDHQGRNTGELFF TGCGCCAGCAGCCAAGATCATCAGGGGCGGAACACCGGGGAGCTGTTTTTT
TRBJ1-5 TRBV30 few 14 NA CAWSTGNSNQPQHF TGTGCCTGGTCGACAGGCAATAGCAATCAGCCCCAGCATTTT
TRBJ1-1 TRBV6-5 NA 14 NA CASSYFSGDTEAFF TGTGCCAGCAGTTACTTTTCGGGGGACACTGAAGCTTTCTTT
TRBJ2-3 TRBV6-5 NA 15 NA CASSHGNPRAHTQYF TGTGCCAGCAGTCACGGAAACCCCCGGGCGCATACGCAGTATTTT
TRBJ2-2 TRBV7-9 once 16 TRBD1 CASSAREDRGNGELFF TGTGCCAGCAGTGCTAGGGAGGACAGGGGTAACGGGGAGCTGTTTTTT
TRBJ1-1 TRBV5-1 NA 14 NA CASSLKVENTEAFF TGCGCCAGCAGCTTGAAGGTGGAGAACACTGAAGCTTTCTTT
TRBJ2-1 TRBV29-1 many 14 NA CSVEGLVSYNEQFF TGCAGCGTTGAAGGGCTAGTCTCCTACAATGAGCAGTTCTTC
TRBJ2-7 TRBV29-1 NA 13 NA CSALGRASLRQYF TGCAGCGCCCTGGGGCGAGCTTCCCTACGGCAGTACTTC
TRBJ1-6 TRBV6-1 NA 11 NA CASTESSPLHF TGTGCCAGCACAGAGAGTTCACCCCTCCACTTT
TRBJ2-3 TRBV28 NA 14 TRBD2 CASSSGGASDTQYF TGTGCCAGCAGTTCGGGGGGGGCCTCAGATACGCAGTATTTT
TRBJ2-3 TRBV5-1 many 15 NA CASSPRDVSTDTQYF TGCGCCAGCAGCCCTAGGGACGTTAGCACAGATACGCAGTATTTT
TRBJ2-7 TRBV20-1 many 14 TRBD1 CSADPTTGNYEQYF TGCAGTGCAGATCCAACGACAGGGAACTACGAGCAGTACTTC
TRBJ2-7 TRBV20-1 many 19 TRBD2 CSASPPSGGHSFNSYEQYF TGCAGTGCTAGTCCACCTAGCGGGGGTCACTCTTTCAACTCCTACGAGCAGTACTTC
TRBJ2-6 TRBV2 many 19 TRBD1 CASSGDRTGANAGANVLTF TGTGCCAGCAGTGGGGATCGGACAGGGGCTAATGCTGGGGCCAACGTCCTGACTTTC
TRBJ1-4 TRBV5-5 once 15 NA CASSLGRGINEKLFF TGTGCCAGCAGCTTGGGACGGGGTATTAATGAAAAACTGTTTTTT
TRBJ2-5 TRBV5-5 many 15 TRBD2 CASSRDSGSQETQYF TGTGCCAGCAGCCGGGATAGCGGGAGCCAAGAGACCCAGTACTTC
TRBJ2-3 TRBV18 many 16 TRBD2 CASSPGTSGTTDTQYF TGTGCCAGCTCACCTGGGACTAGCGGAACCACAGATACGCAGTATTTT